One and the same sample provided the 28 T cell receptor beta chains below, sequenced in a study of T cell changes during pregnancy in multiple sclerosis. Generated by immunoSEQ multiplex PCR, the TCRdb table keeps only in-frame clones and is missing some. Of 60,000 to 65,000 clones listed, about nine tenths are singletons. Sample: peripheral blood, taken in the second trimester of pregnancy. These receptors were obtained from a female donor in good health, enrolled as a control in a pregnancy study.

V usage is TRBV11-3 and J usage is TRBJ1-1; D remains ambiguous. The germline V and J ends were trimmed by 6 bases and 1 base, with 9 bases remaining between them. The CDR3 has 13 residues. The V gene's germline CDR1 is SGHNT and CDR2 YENEEA. In DNA form, the CDR3 reads TGTGCCAGCAGTTTTGGAGGGAACACTGAAGCTTTCTTT. Translating gives CASSFGGNTEAFF.

The J gene is TRBJ2-7, the V gene TRBV28; 9 bases fit TRBD1. Trimming cost V 6 bases and J 3 bases; bases outside gene matches: 3. This CDR3 contains 13 residues. Germline values: CDR1 MDHEN, CDR2 SYDVKM. The CDR3 is CASSDRGGYEQYF. In nucleotides, the CDR3 is TGTGCCAGCAGCGACAGGGGGGGCTACGAGCAGTACTTC.

The chain has TRBV7-9 and TRBJ2-3, with 9 bases lining up with TRBD2. V was clipped by 5 bases and J by 3 bases; unmatched bases: 12. The CDR3 covers 17 residues. Germline values: CDR1 SEHNR, CDR2 FQNEAQ (reference sequence). The CDR3 region is CASSQYQGLALTDTQYF. The CDR3 DNA reads TGTGCCAGCAGCCAATACCAGGGACTAGCTTTGACAGATACGCAGTATTTT.

CDR3 protein: CASSLGSTDTQYF. The CDR3 bases are TGTGCCAGCAGTCTCGGGAGCACAGATACGCAGTATTTT. The V call is TRBV28, the J call TRBJ2-3, with unresolved D. Between the trimmed V and J ends, which lost 5 bases and 0 bases, there was a span of 6 bases. The V gene's germline CDR1 is MDHEN and CDR2 SYDVKM. This CDR3 is 13 amino acids long.

This chain uses TRBV11-2 with TRBJ2-7, with TRBD1 identical over 9 bases. In germline, CDR1 is SGHAT, CDR2 FQNNGV. The CDR3 sequence is 12 residues long. The junction had 2 bases not matched to a gene; V was cut back by 5 bases and J by 6 bases. This CDR3 reads CASSLDRGEQYF. CDR3 sequence (DNA): TGTGCCAGCAGCCTGGACAGGGGCGAGCAGTACTTC. The complete variable domain, with remaining parts taken from reference TRBV11-2 and TRBJ2-7, reads EAGVAQSPRYKIIEKRQSVAFWCNPISGHATLYWYQQILGQGPKLLIQFQNNGVVDDSQLPKDRFSAERLKGVDSTLKIQPAKLEDSAVYLCASSLDRGEQYFGPGTRLTVT.

V and J are TRBV7-2 and TRBJ1-1; D is possibly TRBD1 (5 bases). Germline CDR1 reads SGHTA; CDR2 reads FQGNSA. The CDR3 loop spans 16 amino acids. The ends were cut back, 5 bases at V and 2 bases at J, with 18 bases in the middle. The CDR3 region has the DNA TGTGCCAGCAGCCCTCTTCGGGGGGGACCCAACACTGAAGCTTTCTTT. Its protein is CASSPLRGGPNTEAFF.

V gene TRBV5-6 combines with J gene TRBJ1-1; D call uncertain. V lost 1 base, J lost 1 base, and 8 bases lay in between. Germline CDR1 reads SGHDT; CDR2 reads YYEEEE. The CDR3 is made up of 14 amino acids. This chain's CDR3 is CASSLRLGNTEAFF. CDR3 coding DNA: TGTGCCAGCAGCTTGCGACTCGGGAACACTGAAGCTTTCTTT.

This clone showed up just a few times. The chain recombines TRBV6-4 with TRBJ2-2, with TRBD2 matching 10 bases. The V and J ends lost 5 bases and 3 bases, in that order; junction bases with no gene match: 0. The CDR3 has 14 amino acids. The germline V gene has CDR1 MRHNA and CDR2 SNTAGT. This CDR3 is CASSLAGDTGELFF. The CDR3 DNA is TGTGCCAGCAGTCTAGCGGGAGACACCGGGGAGCTGTTTTTT.

This chain links TRBV30 with TRBJ1-2; weak D call: TRBD1 (6 bases). The CDR3 consists of 13 residues. V was pared by 2 bases and J by 4 bases, with 11 bases between. Germline V lookup: CDR1 GTSNPN, CDR2 SVGIG (reference sequence). CDR3 sequence reads: CAWSNREFYGYTF. Here the CDR3 DNA reads TGTGCCTGGAGTAACAGGGAGTTCTATGGCTACACCTTC. The variable domain in full, completed from reference TRBV30 and TRBJ1-2, reads SQTIHQWPATLVQPVGSPLSLECTVEGTSNPNLYWYRQAAGRGLQLLFYSVGIGQISSEVPQNLSASRPQDRQFILSSKKLLLSDSGFYLCAWSNREFYGYTFGSGTRLTVV.

This chain uses TRBV7-9 with TRBJ2-1, with TRBD2 matching over 11 bases. This CDR3 comprises 15 residues. CDR1 is SEHNR, CDR2 FQNEAQ, per germline (reference sequence). The V and J ends lost 5 bases and 7 bases, in that order; junction bases with no gene match: 7. This CDR3 reads CASSKGLADSNEQFF. For the CDR3, the DNA is TGTGCCAGCAGCAAGGGACTAGCGGACTCAAATGAGCAGTTCTTC.

This chain joins TRBV27 and TRBJ2-2, with 11 bases that match TRBD2. Germline V gene sequence: CDR1 MNHEY, CDR2 SMNVEV (reference sequence). V was clipped by 6 bases and J by 5 bases; unmatched bases: 8. The CDR3 spans 16 residues. This CDR3 reads CASRPLRLAGTGELFF. CDR3 nucleotide sequence: TGTGCCAGCAGACCGTTGAGACTAGCGGGAACCGGGGAGCTGTTTTTT.

The chain recombines TRBV10-3 with TRBJ2-7; a weak D match, TRBD2 (6 bases). Trimming left V 5 bases short and J 2 bases short, with 19 bases between. The CDR3 sequence is 16 residues long. The germline CDR1 and CDR2 sequences are ENHRY and SYGVKD. CDR3 bases: TGTGCCATCAGTCCCGGGGGTCACCACTACCCCTACGAGCAGTACTTC. It codes for CAISPGGHHYPYEQYF.

The chain uses TRBV14 and TRBJ1-6; D is unresolved. Per germline, CDR1 SGHDN and CDR2 FVKESK. This CDR3 is 15 amino acids long. With 3 bases removed from V and 6 bases from J, the gap between germline ends came to 12 bases. The CDR3 sequence: CASSHLREGNSPLHF. CDR3 bases: TGTGCCAGCAGCCATCTCCGGGAGGGTAATTCACCCCTCCACTTT.

CDR3 DNA sequence: TGTGCCAGCAGCGCCACTAGCGGGGGGTCCTACAATGAGCAGTTCTTC. It codes for CASSATSGGSYNEQFF. V and J are TRBV9 and TRBJ2-1; 12 nucleotides agree with TRBD2. The V segment lost 3 bases and the J segment 1 base; nucleotides outside the gene matches: 2. Per the germline V gene, CDR1 is SGDLS and CDR2 is YYNGEE. The CDR3 extends over 16 amino acids. The whole variable domain, filled in from reference TRBV9 and TRBJ2-1, reads DSGVTQTPKHLITATGQRVTLRCSPRSGDLSVYWYQQSLDQGLQFLIQYYNGEERAKGNILERFSAQQFPDLHSELNLSSLELGDSALYFCASSATSGGSYNEQFFGPGTRLTVL.

This clone was counted once. This chain links TRBV29-1 with TRBJ2-3; 10 positions match TRBD2. J was trimmed by 0 bases and V by 4 bases; bases with no gene match: 4. This CDR3 comprises 15 residues. The V gene's germline CDR1 is SQVTM and CDR2 ANQGSEA. CDR3 amino acids: CSVGTSGTSTDTQYF. CDR3 coding DNA: TGCAGCGTTGGGACTAGCGGAACTAGCACAGATACGCAGTATTTT.

This chain links TRBV7-6 with TRBJ1-1, with a tentative D call TRBD1 (5 bases). The CDR3 is made up of 17 amino acids. The ends were cut back, 5 bases at V and 0 bases at J, with 19 bases in the middle. Germline values: CDR1 SGHVS, CDR2 FNYEAQ. This chain's CDR3 is CASSPRQISFMNTEAFF. The DNA of the CDR3 is TGTGCCAGCAGCCCCCGACAGATATCGTTCATGAACACTGAAGCTTTCTTT.

The genes are TRBV12-5 and TRBJ2-5, with 10 bases identical to TRBD1. The CDR3 contains 19 residues. Germline CDR1 LGHNT, CDR2 FRNRAP. V lost 6 bases, J lost 5 bases, and 21 bases stayed unmatched. The CDR3 here is CASGTTGTGVPNVVETQYF. The CDR3 bases are TGTGCTAGTGGGACTACCGGGACAGGGGTGCCGAATGTTGTGGAGACCCAGTACTTC.

The gene calls are TRBV29-1 and TRBJ2-1; 7 bases map to TRBD2. After removal of 8 bases from V and 8 bases from J, the junction contained 15 bases not matched to a gene. This CDR3 region has 14 residues. CDR1 and CDR2 (germline): SQVTM, ANQGSEA. The CDR3: CSTDGEGPGDEQFF. CDR3 in DNA: TGCAGCACCGACGGGGAGGGGCCGGGCGATGAGCAGTTCTTC.

The CDR3 spells CASSPRDRDHEQYF. The CDR3 DNA reads as TGTGCCAGCAGCCCCCGGGACAGGGACCACGAGCAGTACTTC. The chain uses TRBV7-9 and TRBJ2-7, with TRBD1 identical over 9 bases. Losses at the gene ends were 5 bases for V and 5 bases for J; bases not matched to a gene: 7. The germline V gene encodes CDR1 SEHNR and CDR2 FQNEAQ (reference sequence). CDR3 length: 14 amino acids.

The chain links TRBV19 to TRBJ2-1; weak D call: TRBD2 (5 bases). CDR3 size: 14 residues. Trimming left V 8 bases short and J 2 bases short, with 13 bases between. Germline-derived CDR1 and CDR2 are LNHDA and SQIVND (reference sequence). The DNA for the CDR3 is TGTGCCAGTCGGACTGACGGGCCCTACAATGAGCAGTTCTTC. This sequence encodes CASRTDGPYNEQFF.

The rearrangement joins TRBV27 to TRBJ2-5, with 10 bases matching TRBD1. V dropped 6 bases and J dropped 4; count of bases not matched to a gene: 8. The CDR3 consists of 15 residues. Germline CDR1 reads MNHEY; CDR2 reads SMNVEV (reference sequence). The CDR3 spells CASSPQGTGVETQYF. For the CDR3, the DNA is TGTGCCAGCAGCCCCCAGGGGACAGGGGTAGAGACCCAGTACTTC.

V usage is TRBV2 and J usage is TRBJ2-5, with TRBD1 identical over 11 bases. The CDR3 runs 17 residues. The germline V gene has CDR1 SNHLY and CDR2 FYNNEI. Trimming at V came to 6 bases and at J to 4 bases, leaving 13 bases not matched to a gene. The CDR3 loop reads CASRGGTDRGRSETQYF. The CDR3 DNA follows: TGTGCCAGCAGGGGAGGAACGGACAGGGGGCGTTCAGAGACCCAGTACTTC.

The V call is TRBV27, the J call TRBJ1-5, with no clear D. The V end was cut by 8 bases, the J end by 4 bases, with 6 bases between. The CDR3 is 11 amino acids. Germline loops: CDR1 MNHEY, CDR2 SMNVEV (reference sequence). CDR3 protein: CASGPNQPQHF. The CDR3 bases are TGTGCCAGCGGCCCGAATCAGCCCCAGCATTTT.

This clone was detected once. The chain joins TRBV10-2 to TRBJ2-1, with a weak D call TRBD2 (7 bases). CDR3 length equals 17 residues. The V gene's germline CDR1 is WSHSY and CDR2 SAAADI. Between the trimmed V and J ends, which lost 2 bases and 2 bases, there was a span of 16 bases. CDR3 DNA sequence: TGCGCCAGCAGTGAGAACTGGGGGGGCTTCACCTACAATGAGCAGTTCTTC. Translated, it gives CASSENWGGFTYNEQFF.

V is TRBV6-5 and J is TRBJ1-2; D unclear. This CDR3 region has 15 residues. Per the germline V gene, CDR1 is MNHEY and CDR2 is SVGAGI. Trimming stripped 0 bases from V and 8 bases from J, with 16 bases between. Written as DNA, the CDR3 is TGTGCCAGCAGTTACTCGAGTTATTTAGGGAGCGGCTACACCTTC. Its translation is CASSYSSYLGSGYTF.

This clone was recorded once. V and J are TRBV5-1 and TRBJ2-5; possibly TRBD1 for D (6 bases). The V end was cut by 4 bases, the J end by 0 bases, with 10 bases between. This CDR3 region has 14 residues. The germline V gene encodes CDR1 SGHRS and CDR2 YFSETQ. CDR3: CASSNTGNQETQYF. CDR3 coding DNA: TGCGCCAGCAGCAACACAGGGAACCAAGAGACCCAGTACTTC.

The V call is TRBV29-1, the J call TRBJ2-3, with D unclear. Germline CDR1 and CDR2: SQVTM and ANQGSEA. V lost 7 bases to trimming and J lost 5 bases, with 7 bases between them. The CDR3 totals 10 residues. CDR3 residues: CSAHGDTQYF. As DNA, the CDR3 is TGCAGCGCGCACGGAGATACGCAGTATTTT.

This sequence joins TRBV28 and TRBJ1-2, with D tentatively TRBD1 (5 bases). The CDR3 is 14 residues long. Deletions cut 8 bases from V and 5 bases from J, with 18 bases between. Germline CDR1 is MDHEN and CDR2 is SYDVKM. CDR3 nucleotides: TGTGCCAGCCTCTCAGGCGGGGGGGGGTATGGCTACACCTTC. Protein: CASLSGGGGYGYTF.